This passage covers 16 T cell receptor beta chains from one sample sequenced in a study of blood T cell repertoires in COVID-19 (dated by TCRdb to the early 2020s). Libraries were constructed by the immunoSEQ multiplex PCR assay. This immuneACCESS table, as held by TCRdb, lists in-frame sequences with V and J called but not all clones. Of the missing ones, under half trace to an unresolved V gene in checked studies; the others have no known cause. The table for this sample lists 100,000 to 120,000 clones; about 85% of them were counted only once. Jointly, the top ten make up approximately 1.5% of the sample. Sequenced: peripheral blood. These receptors were obtained from a man between 50 and 59 years old with acute or convalescent COVID-19.

The J gene is TRBJ1-6, the V gene TRBV30, with D uncertain. The germline V gene encodes CDR1 GTSNPN and CDR2 SVGIG (reference sequence). V lost 0 bases and J lost 0, with 15 bases in between. The length of the CDR3 is 18 residues. The CDR3, as DNA: TGTGCCTGGAGTGTACGGCATCGGAACAGCTCCTATAATTCACCCCTCCACTTT. This codes for CAWSVRHRNSSYNSPLHF. Full variable domain (rest looked up from reference TRBV30 and TRBJ1-6): SQTIHQWPATLVQPVGSPLSLECTVEGTSNPNLYWYRQAAGRGLQLLFYSVGIGQISSEVPQNLSASRPQDRQFILSSKKLLLSDSGFYLCAWSVRHRNSSYNSPLHFGNGTRLTVT.

The chain links TRBV7-9 to TRBJ1-2, with 7 nucleotides matching TRBD1. This CDR3 has 16 residues. CDR1 is SEHNR, CDR2 FQNEAQ, per germline (reference sequence). Trimming took 1 base from V and 4 from J; bases not matched to a gene: 9. In DNA form, the CDR3 reads TGTGCCAGCAGCTTAGAGGGGGACAGACCGGGCTATGGCTACACCTTC. This sequence encodes CASSLEGDRPGYGYTF.

V and J are TRBV5-1 and TRBJ2-1, with D tentatively TRBD2 (5 bases). Germline CDR1 reads SGHRS; CDR2 reads YFSETQ. The CDR3 extends over 12 amino acids. V lost 0 bases, J lost 11 bases, and 9 bases lay in between. The CDR3 loop reads CASSLDGEKQFF. In nucleotides, the CDR3 is TGCGCCAGCAGCTTGGACGGGGAAAAGCAGTTCTTC.

The CDR3, as DNA: TGTGCCAGCAGGAGGGACAGGCCCTCCTACGAGCAGTACTTC. It codes for CASRRDRPSYEQYF. V and J are TRBV2 and TRBJ2-7; TRBD1 agrees at 8 bases. The CDR3 loop spans 14 amino acids. J was trimmed by 0 bases and V by 6 bases; bases with no gene match: 4. Looked up from germline, CDR1 is SNHLY and CDR2 is FYNNEI.

The chain uses TRBV7-6 and TRBJ2-2; D may be TRBD1 (5 bases). The CDR3 contains 15 residues. The germline V and J ends were trimmed by 6 bases and 0 bases, with 11 bases remaining between them. Germline V gene sequence: CDR1 SGHVS, CDR2 FNYEAQ. The CDR3 region is CASSIGVANTGELFF. The CDR3 DNA reads TGTGCCAGCAGTATAGGGGTTGCGAACACCGGGGAGCTGTTTTTT. Full variable domain (rest looked up from reference TRBV7-6 and TRBJ2-2): GAGVSQSPRYKVTKRGQDVALRCDPISGHVSLYWYRQALGQGPEFLTYFNYEAQQDKSGLPNDRFSAERPEGSISTLTIQRTEQRDSAMYRCASSIGVANTGELFFGEGSRLTVL.

Only a few counts were recorded for this clone. The chain has TRBV28 and TRBJ1-2; D is perhaps TRBD1 (5 bases). Germline V CDR1 and CDR2: MDHEN, SYDVKM. The CDR3 consists of 13 residues. Trimming took off 5 bases at V and 8 bases at J, with 15 bases between the two ends. CDR3 DNA: TGTGCCAGCAGTCAGCCCCAGGGAACGGGCTACACCTTC. Translated: CASSQPQGTGYTF.

This rearrangement joins TRBV7-8 to TRBJ1-2; 8 bases are a match to TRBD1. CDR3 length: 15 amino acids. J lost 2 bases, V lost 1 base, and 3 bases had no gene match. Germline assignment: CDR1 SGHVS and CDR2 FQNEAQ. The CDR3 protein is CASSLGTGRNYGYTF. In nucleotides, the CDR3 is TGTGCCAGCAGCTTAGGGACAGGGAGGAACTATGGCTACACCTTC.

V usage is TRBV28 and J usage is TRBJ1-2; the D is unclear. V dropped 1 base and J dropped 9 bases, with 9 bases sitting between them. Germline CDR1 and CDR2: MDHEN and SYDVKM. The CDR3 extends over 12 amino acids. The CDR3 DNA reads TGTGCCAGCAGTTTATTGGAGGGTAGCTACACCTTC. This sequence encodes CASSLLEGSYTF.

A word on this clone: Distinct nucleotide sequences in the sample also encode this CDR3. CDR3 coding DNA: TGCAGCGTTGGCCAGGGGGGTACTGAAGCTTTCTTT. Amino acid sequence: CSVGQGGTEAFF. J is TRBJ1-1 and V is TRBV29-1; 7 bases agree with TRBD1. CDR1 and CDR2 (germline): SQVTM, ANQGSEA. Losses at the gene ends were 4 bases for V and 5 bases for J; bases not matched to a gene: 4. The CDR3 totals 12 residues.

The chain combines TRBV11-2 with TRBJ1-3, with TRBD1 matching over 9 bases. Germline CDR1 and CDR2: SGHAT and FQNNGV. The ends lost 7 bases at V and 0 bases at J; junction bases unmatched: 13. This CDR3 region has 18 residues. The CDR3 region is CASTGTGIGPYSGNTIYF. CDR3 nucleotides: TGTGCCAGCACCGGGACAGGGATTGGGCCCTACTCTGGAAACACCATATATTTT. The variable domain in full, with the rest retrieved from reference TRBV11-2 and TRBJ1-3, is EAGVAQSPRYKIIEKRQSVAFWCNPISGHATLYWYQQILGQGPKLLIQFQNNGVVDDSQLPKDRFSAERLKGVDSTLKIQPAKLEDSAVYLCASTGTGIGPYSGNTIYFGEGSWLTVV.

The chain joins TRBV12-2 to TRBJ1-6; the table's D call of TRBD1 was not tested on the DNA. TRBV12-2 is a known pseudogene. The CDR3 spans 17 residues. DNA for the CDR3: TGTGCAAGTCGCTTAGCGGGCAGGGGGTCCTATAATTCACCCCTCCACTTT. This sequence encodes CASRLAGRGSYNSPLHF.

This chain connects TRBV24-1 to TRBJ1-4; 8 bases agree with TRBD1. The CDR3 loop spans 19 amino acids. Per germline, CDR1 KGHDR and CDR2 SFDVKD. J was trimmed by 8 bases and V by 6 bases; bases with no gene match: 22. The CDR3 nucleotides are TGTGCCACCAGTCAGAATACCGTCCCGGGACAGGAACCCCAAGAAAAACTGTTTTTT. It encodes CATSQNTVPGQEPQEKLFF.

CDR3 in amino acids: CAISPVTGGQPQHF. CDR3 nucleotides: TGTGCCATCAGTCCGGTGACGGGAGGTCAGCCCCAGCATTTT. The chain recombines TRBV10-3 with TRBJ1-5; D gene unclear. Per the germline V gene, CDR1 is ENHRY and CDR2 is SYGVKD. V was shortened by 5 bases and J by 6 bases, with 14 bases between the two germline ends. The CDR3 spans 14 residues.

The genes are TRBV13 and TRBJ1-3; 7 bases fit TRBD1. Germline lookup yields CDR1 PRHDT and CDR2 FYEKMQ (reference sequence). Trimming at V came to 5 bases and at J to 8 bases, leaving 9 bases not matched to a gene. The CDR3 consists of 14 residues. The CDR3 is CASSLRTGLYTIYF. The CDR3 nucleotides read TGTGCCAGCAGCCTTCGGACAGGCCTTTACACCATATATTTT.

The chain links TRBV4-2 to TRBJ1-5; the D gene is possibly TRBD1 (5 bases). V lost 2 bases, J lost 4 bases, and 15 bases lay in between. Per germline, CDR1 LGHNA and CDR2 YNFKEQ. This CDR3 is 16 amino acids long. As DNA, the CDR3 is TGTGCCAGCAGCCAAAGATTGGACAAGCAAAATCAGCCCCAGCATTTT. Its protein is CASSQRLDKQNQPQHF.

V is TRBV27 and J is TRBJ2-2, with D tentatively TRBD2 (6 bases). This CDR3 spans 14 amino acids. With 3 bases removed from V and 6 bases from J, the gap between germline ends came to 11 bases. Germline CDR1 is MNHEY and CDR2 is SMNVEV (reference sequence). CDR3 sequence (DNA): TGTGCCAGCAGTTTCACTAGCCTATCCGGGGAGCTGTTTTTT. It is translated as CASSFTSLSGELFF.